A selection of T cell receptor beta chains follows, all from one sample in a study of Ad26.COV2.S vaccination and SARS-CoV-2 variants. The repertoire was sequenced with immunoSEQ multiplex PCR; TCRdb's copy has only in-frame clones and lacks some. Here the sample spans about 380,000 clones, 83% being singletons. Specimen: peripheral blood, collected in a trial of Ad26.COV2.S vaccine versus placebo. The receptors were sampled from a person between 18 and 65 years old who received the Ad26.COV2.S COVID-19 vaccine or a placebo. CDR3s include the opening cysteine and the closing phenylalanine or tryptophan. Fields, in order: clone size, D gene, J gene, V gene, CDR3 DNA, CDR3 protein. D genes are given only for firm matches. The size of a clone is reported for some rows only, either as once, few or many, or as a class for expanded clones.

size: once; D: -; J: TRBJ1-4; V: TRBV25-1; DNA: TGTGCCAGCAGCCCGAATGAAAAACTGTTTTTT; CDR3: CASSPNEKLFF
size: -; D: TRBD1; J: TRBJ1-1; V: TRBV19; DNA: TGTGCCAGTAGTAGGGGGACAGACACTGAAGCTTTCTTT; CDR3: CASSRGTDTEAFF
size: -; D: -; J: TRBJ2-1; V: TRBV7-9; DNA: TGTGCCAGCAGCACAGTGAATGAGCAGTTCTTC; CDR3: CASSTVNEQFF
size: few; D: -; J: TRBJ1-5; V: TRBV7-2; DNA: TGTGCCAGCAGCGTCACGACTAATCAGCCCCAGCATTTT; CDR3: CASSVTTNQPQHF
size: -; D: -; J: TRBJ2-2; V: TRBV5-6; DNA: TGTGCCAGCAGCTTGTTCGTGCTCACCGGGGAGCTGTTTTTT; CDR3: CASSLFVLTGELFF
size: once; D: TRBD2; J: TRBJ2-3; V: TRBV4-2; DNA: TGTGCCAGCAGCCAAATGGGACTAGCGGGGGGGCCAAGGACAGATACGCAGTATTTT; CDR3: CASSQMGLAGGPRTDTQYF
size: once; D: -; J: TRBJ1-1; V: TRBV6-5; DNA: TGTGCCAGCAAGAAAGGAGAGGGGAACACTGAAGCTTTCTTT; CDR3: CASKKGEGNTEAFF
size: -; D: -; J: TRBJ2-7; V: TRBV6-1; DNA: TGTGCCAGCAGTGAACTTCCCCCCGGCTACGGCGAGCAGTACTTC; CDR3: CASSELPPGYGEQYF
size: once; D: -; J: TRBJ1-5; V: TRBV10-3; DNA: TGTGCCATCGGGAGGGACCTCAATCAGCCCCAGCATTTT; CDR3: CAIGRDLNQPQHF
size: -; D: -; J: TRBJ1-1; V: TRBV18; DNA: TGTGCCAGCTCACCGAAGGGTACTGAAGCTTTCTTT; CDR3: CASSPKGTEAFF
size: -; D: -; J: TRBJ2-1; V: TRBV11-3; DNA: TGTGCCAGCAGCCCGATACGGGGCAATGAGCAGTTCTTC; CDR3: CASSPIRGNEQFF
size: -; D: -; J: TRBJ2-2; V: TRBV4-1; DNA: TGCGCCAGCAGCTCGTTACTCAGGGCCACCGGGGAGCTGTTTTTT; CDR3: CASSSLLRATGELFF
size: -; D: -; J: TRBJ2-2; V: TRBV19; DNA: TGTGCCAGTAGTAACCCCCCCAGCGCTTCGAACACCGGGGAGCTGTTTTTT; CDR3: CASSNPPSASNTGELFF
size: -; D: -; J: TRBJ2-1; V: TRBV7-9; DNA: TGTGCCAGCAGCTTACCCCAGCGGTCTCAGTCCCCAAATGAGCAGTTCTTC; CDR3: CASSLPQRSQSPNEQFF
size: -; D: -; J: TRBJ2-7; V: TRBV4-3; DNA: TGCGCCAGCAGCCAAGATCGGGGGACTTACGAGCAGTACTTC; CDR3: CASSQDRGTYEQYF
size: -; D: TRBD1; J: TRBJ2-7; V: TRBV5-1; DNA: TGCGCCAGCAGCTGGGCCCCGACAGGGGGCTACGAGCAGTACTTC; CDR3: CASSWAPTGGYEQYF
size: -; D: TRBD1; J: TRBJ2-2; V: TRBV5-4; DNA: TGTGCCACTGGGACAGGGGGTGCCGCCGGGGAGCTGTTTTTT; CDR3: CATGTGGAAGELFF
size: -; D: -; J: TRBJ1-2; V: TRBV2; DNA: TGTGCCAGCAGGGTCGAGCGGGCTCGTAACTATGGCTACACCTTC; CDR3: CASRVERARNYGYTF
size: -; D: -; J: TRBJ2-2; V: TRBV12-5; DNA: TGTGCTAGTGGTTTGTCGCCCTCAGGCCGGGGCACCGGGGAGCTGTTTTTT; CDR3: CASGLSPSGRGTGELFF
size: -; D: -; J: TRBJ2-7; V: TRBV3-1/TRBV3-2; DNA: TGTGCCAGCAGCCAAGATTCCCCGCAGCAGGGAAGGGGAGAGCAGTACTTC; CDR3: CASSQDSPQQGRGEQYF
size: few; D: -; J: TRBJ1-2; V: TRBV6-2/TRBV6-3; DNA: TGTGCCAGCAGTTACTCGCGCACGACTAACTATGGCTACACCTTC; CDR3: CASSYSRTTNYGYTF
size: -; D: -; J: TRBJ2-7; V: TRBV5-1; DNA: TGCGCCAGCAGCCCCGTTGGCGTAGGGGGTCACGAGCAGTACTTC; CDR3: CASSPVGVGGHEQYF
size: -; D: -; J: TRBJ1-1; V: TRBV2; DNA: TGTGCCAGCTCATTTGGGGGTACTGAAGCTTTCTTT; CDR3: CASSFGGTEAFF
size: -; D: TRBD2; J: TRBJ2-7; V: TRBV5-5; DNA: TGTGCCAGCACCCCCGGGCTAGCGGGAGTCTCCGAGCAGTACTTC; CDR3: CASTPGLAGVSEQYF
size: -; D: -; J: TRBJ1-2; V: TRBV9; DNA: TGTGCCAGCAGCGCCCATGGACTGTCCTATGGCTACACCTTC; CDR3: CASSAHGLSYGYTF
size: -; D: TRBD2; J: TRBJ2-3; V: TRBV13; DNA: TGTGCCAGCAGCCTGGGACTAGCGGGGGGACATACGCAGTATTTT; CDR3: CASSLGLAGGHTQYF
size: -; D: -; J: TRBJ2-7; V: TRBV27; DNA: TGTGCCAGCAGTTTAACGGAGAACTCCTACGAGCAGTACTTC; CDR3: CASSLTENSYEQYF
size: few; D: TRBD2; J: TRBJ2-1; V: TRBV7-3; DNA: TGTGCCAGCAGTCAACTAGCGGGGCACAATGAGCAGTTCTTC; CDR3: CASSQLAGHNEQFF
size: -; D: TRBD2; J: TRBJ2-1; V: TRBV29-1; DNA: TGCAGCGGGGGGACTAGCGGGAGTAATGAGCAGTTCTTC; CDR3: CSGGTSGSNEQFF
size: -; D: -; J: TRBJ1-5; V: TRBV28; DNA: TGTGCCAGCACCCCGAGTCTGGGCAATCAGCCCCAGCATTTT; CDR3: CASTPSLGNQPQHF
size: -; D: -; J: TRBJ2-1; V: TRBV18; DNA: TGTGCCAGCTCACCTCTGGCAGGTAGTAACAATGAGCAGTTCTTC; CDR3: CASSPLAGSNNEQFF
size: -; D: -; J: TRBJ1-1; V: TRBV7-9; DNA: TGTGCCAGCAGCCTAACTGAACTGAACACTGAAGCTTTCTTT; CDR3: CASSLTELNTEAFF
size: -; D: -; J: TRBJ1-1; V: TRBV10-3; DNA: TGTGCCATCAGTGAGGACAGAATGAACACTGAAGCTTTCTTT; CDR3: CAISEDRMNTEAFF
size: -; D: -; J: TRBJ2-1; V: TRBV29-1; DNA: TGCAGCGTTGGCATGTGGCTAGCCGACAATGAGCAGTTCTTC; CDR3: CSVGMWLADNEQFF
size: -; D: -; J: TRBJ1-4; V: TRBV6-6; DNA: TGTGCCAGCAGTTACGCCGGGAAAAAACTGTTTTTT; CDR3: CASSYAGKKLFF
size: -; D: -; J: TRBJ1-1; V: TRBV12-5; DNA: TGTGCTAGTGGTTTGCAGGATTTGACTGAAGCTTTCTTT; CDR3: CASGLQDLTEAFF
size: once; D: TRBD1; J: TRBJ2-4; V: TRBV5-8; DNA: TGTGCCAGCAGAACGGACAGGGAGTATGGCAAGAACATTCAGTACTTC; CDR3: CASRTDREYGKNIQYF
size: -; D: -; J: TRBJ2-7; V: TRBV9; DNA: TGTGCCAGCAGCGTAGGGGCGGCGGGAATCTACGAGCAGTACTTC; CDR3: CASSVGAAGIYEQYF
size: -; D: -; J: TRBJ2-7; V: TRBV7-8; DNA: TGTGCCAGCAGCTTTGCCCTAAGCGGTTCCTCCTACGAGCAGTACTTC; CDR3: CASSFALSGSSYEQYF
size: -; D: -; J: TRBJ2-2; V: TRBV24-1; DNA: TGTGCCACCAGTGACCAACACACCGGGGAGCTGTTTTTT; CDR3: CATSDQHTGELFF
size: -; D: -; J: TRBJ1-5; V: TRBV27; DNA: TGTGCCAGCAGACGGAACAGGGATCAGCCCCAGCATTTT; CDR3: CASRRNRDQPQHF
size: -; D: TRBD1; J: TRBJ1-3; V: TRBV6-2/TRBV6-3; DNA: TGTGCCAGCAGTTTAGGACAGGCGTCTGGAAACACCATATATTTT; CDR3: CASSLGQASGNTIYF
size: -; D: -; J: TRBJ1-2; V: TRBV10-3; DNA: TGTGCCATCGAAAGGGAAGCGAACTATGGCTACACCTTC; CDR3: CAIEREANYGYTF
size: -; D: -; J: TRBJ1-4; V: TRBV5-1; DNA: TGCGCCAGCAGCCCTGAGGGGGGCCGTGAAAAACTGTTTTTT; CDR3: CASSPEGGREKLFF
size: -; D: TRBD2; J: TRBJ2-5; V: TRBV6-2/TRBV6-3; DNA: TGTGCCAGCAGTCTTCTAGCGGAAGAGACCCAGTACTTC; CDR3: CASSLLAEETQYF
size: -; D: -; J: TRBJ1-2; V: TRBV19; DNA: TGTGCCAGTACGGGGGGCAGGGTCGGAGTCCCCACCTTC; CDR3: CASTGGRVGVPTF
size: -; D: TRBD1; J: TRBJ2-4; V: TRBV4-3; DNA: TGCGCCAGCAGCCAGTCGTCCGGGACAGGGGTGGACATTCAGTACTTC; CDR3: CASSQSSGTGVDIQYF
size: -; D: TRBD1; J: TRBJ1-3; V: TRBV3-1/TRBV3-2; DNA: TGTGCCAGCACCTCGAGTCGAGGCCGGGACAGGGTACCTGGAAACACCATATATTTT; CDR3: CASTSSRGRDRVPGNTIYF
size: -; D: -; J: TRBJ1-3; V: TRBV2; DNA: TGTGCCAGCAATCAGAGAGCCTGGATGGACACCATATATTTT; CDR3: CASNQRAWMDTIYF
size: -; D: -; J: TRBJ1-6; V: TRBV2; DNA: TGTGCCAGCAGTGGGGGCTTAGATTCACCCCTCCACTTT; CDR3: CASSGGLDSPLHF
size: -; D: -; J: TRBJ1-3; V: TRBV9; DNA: TGTGCCAGCAGCGATCAACCCTCTGGAAACACCATATATTTT; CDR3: CASSDQPSGNTIYF
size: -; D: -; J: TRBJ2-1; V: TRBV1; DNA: TGCACCAGCAGCTATCCCTCCGGGACAAAGTCCTACAATGAGCAGTTCTTC; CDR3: CTSSYPSGTKSYNEQFF
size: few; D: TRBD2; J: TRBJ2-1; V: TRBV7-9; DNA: TGTGCCAGCAGCCCAGGACTAGCCTACTGGGAGCAGTTCTTC; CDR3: CASSPGLAYWEQFF
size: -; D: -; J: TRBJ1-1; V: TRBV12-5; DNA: TGTGCTAGTGGTTTCTGGGGGACTGAAGCTTTCTTT; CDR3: CASGFWGTEAFF
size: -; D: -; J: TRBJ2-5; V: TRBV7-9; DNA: TGTGCCAGCAGCTCTAGGACACGAGAGACCCAGTACTTC; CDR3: CASSSRTRETQYF
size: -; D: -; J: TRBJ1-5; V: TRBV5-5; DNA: TGTGCCAGCAGCTTGGCGGTTTATAGCAATCAGCCCCAGCATTTT; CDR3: CASSLAVYSNQPQHF
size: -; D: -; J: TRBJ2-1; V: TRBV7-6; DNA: TGTGCCAGCAGCTACAGCACCAATGAGCAGTTCTTC; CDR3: CASSYSTNEQFF
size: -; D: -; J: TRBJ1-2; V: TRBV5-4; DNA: TGTGCCAGCACCTTGTCAGCGAACTATGGCTACACCTTC; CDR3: CASTLSANYGYTF